This is a list of T cell receptor beta chains from one sample in a study of blood T cell repertoires in COVID-19. Some clones are missing from TCRdb's copy, which holds only in-frame ones; the method was immunoSEQ multiplex PCR. Among about 200,000 clones listed, approximately 85% were seen once. The sequenced sample consisted of peripheral blood. The source is a woman older than 75 with acute or convalescent COVID-19. Both conserved end residues are part of each CDR3. A D gene is named only where the DNA matches it firmly. Not every row has a clone size; where given, it reads once, few, many or a size class.

TRBJ2-1	TRBD1	.	TRBV2	CATEGQVRGNEQFF	TGTGCCACCGAGGGACAGGTGAGGGGCAATGAGCAGTTCTTC
TRBJ2-1	TRBD1	.	TRBV4-1	CASSPRTGISYNEQFF	TGCGCCAGCAGCCCCCGGACAGGGATTTCCTACAATGAGCAGTTCTTC
TRBJ2-5	TRBD1	.	TRBV29-1	CSGRTGHQETQYF	TGCAGCGGCAGGACAGGCCACCAAGAGACCCAGTACTTC
TRBJ1-1	.	few	TRBV18	CASSPLRSMNTEAFF	TGTGCCAGCTCACCATTACGTAGTATGAACACTGAAGCTTTCTTT
TRBJ1-1	TRBD1	.	TRBV30	CAWNNAGGGSMNTEAFF	TGTGCCTGGAATAACGCAGGGGGCGGTTCCATGAACACTGAAGCTTTCTTT
TRBJ1-5	.	.	TRBV10-3	CATSEYETQHF	TGTGCCACCTCGGAGTATGAGACCCAGCATTTT
TRBJ2-3	TRBD1	few	TRBV9	CASSGDRETQYF	TGTGCCAGCAGTGGAGACAGGGAGACGCAGTATTTT
TRBJ2-3	TRBD1	.	TRBV28	CASSPPGQVGADTQYF	TGTGCCAGCAGTCCCCCGGGACAGGTTGGTGCAGATACGCAGTATTTT
TRBJ2-5	.	.	TRBV11-2	CASSLVEGGTQYF	TGTGCCAGCAGCTTAGTCGAGGGTGGGACCCAGTACTTC
TRBJ2-5	TRBD1	.	TRBV6-5	CASNQQGSGETQYF	TGTGCCAGCAACCAACAGGGGTCCGGGGAGACCCAGTACTTC
TRBJ1-1	.	.	TRBV28	CASSTVAGNTEAFF	TGTGCCAGCAGTACTGTAGCGGGGAACACTGAAGCTTTCTTT
TRBJ1-5	.	.	TRBV18	CASSGGENQPQHF	TGTGCCAGCTCGGGCGGGGAAAATCAGCCCCAGCATTTT
TRBJ1-5	.	once	TRBV6-5	CASRNRANQPQHF	TGTGCCAGCAGGAACAGGGCAAATCAGCCCCAGCATTTT
TRBJ2-5	.	once	TRBV29-1	CSSLRGSRETQYF	TGCAGCTCCCTTAGGGGGAGTAGAGAGACCCAGTACTTC
TRBJ1-1	.	.	TRBV12-3/TRBV12-4	CASSRWNEAFF	TGTGCCAGCAGCAGGTGGAATGAAGCTTTCTTT
TRBJ1-1	.	.	TRBV7-2	CASSGTRNTEAFF	TGTGCCAGCAGCGGGACACGGAACACTGAAGCTTTCTTT
TRBJ2-5	.	.	TRBV18	CASSPPGQRQETQYF	TGTGCCAGCTCACCACCTGGACAGCGACAAGAGACCCAGTACTTC
TRBJ2-3	TRBD1	once	TRBV5-1	CASSFPSGTGYTDTQYF	TGCGCCAGCAGTTTCCCATCCGGGACAGGGTACACAGATACGCAGTATTTT
TRBJ2-3	.	few	TRBV6-5	CASSYRVVTDTQYF	TGTGCCAGCAGTTACCGGGTTGTTACAGATACGCAGTATTTT
TRBJ2-3	.	once	TRBV7-9	CASSFAGGFTDTQYF	TGTGCCAGCAGCTTCGCTGGGGGGTTCACAGATACGCAGTATTTT
TRBJ1-1	TRBD1	.	TRBV7-3	CASSRQGGTEAFF	TGTGCCAGCAGCCGACAGGGGGGGACTGAAGCTTTCTTT
TRBJ2-3	.	.	TRBV6-1	CASSEAGSTDTQYF	TGTGCCAGCAGTGAGGCAGGATCCACAGATACGCAGTATTTT
TRBJ2-5	TRBD2	.	TRBV7-2	CASSPWTSQETQYF	TGTGCCAGCAGCCCCTGGACTAGCCAAGAGACCCAGTACTTC
TRBJ1-2	.	few	TRBV9	CASSVVQNYGYTF	TGTGCCAGCAGCGTAGTTCAGAACTATGGCTACACCTTC
TRBJ2-2	TRBD1	.	TRBV7-9	CASSPRLESDRGYTGELFF	TGTGCCAGCAGCCCTCGACTAGAATCTGACAGGGGGTACACCGGGGAGCTGTTTTTT
TRBJ1-3	.	.	TRBV25-1	CASSTGNTIYF	TGTGCCAGCAGTACAGGAAACACCATATATTTT
TRBJ1-2	TRBD1	.	TRBV10-3	CATQGTGGYGYTF	TGTGCCACCCAGGGGACAGGAGGCTATGGCTACACCTTC
TRBJ1-2	TRBD1	.	TRBV2	CASTNRGSGDYGYTF	TGTGCCAGCACCAACAGGGGCTCAGGAGACTATGGCTACACCTTC
TRBJ2-2	.	few	TRBV4-3	CASMRDGNTGELFF	TGCGCCAGCATGCGGGATGGGAACACCGGGGAGCTGTTTTTT
TRBJ1-2	TRBD1	.	TRBV5-1	CASSLGTGVNYGYTF	TGCGCCAGCAGCTTGGGGACAGGGGTAAACTATGGCTACACCTTC
TRBJ1-2	TRBD1	.	TRBV9	CATQRIDRGYGYTF	TGTGCCACCCAGCGTATCGACAGGGGCTATGGCTACACCTTC
TRBJ2-1	TRBD2	.	TRBV9	CASSSPGTSLYNEQFF	TGTGCCAGCAGCTCGCCCGGGACTAGCCTTTACAATGAGCAGTTCTTC
TRBJ2-1	.	once	TRBV3-1/TRBV3-2	CASSHGSERLSSYNEQFF	TGTGCCAGCAGCCACGGTTCTGAGCGGCTAAGCTCCTACAATGAGCAGTTCTTC
TRBJ1-5	.	.	TRBV6-6	CASSYRRQTSDQPQHF	TGTGCCAGCAGTTACCGTAGGCAGACCAGCGATCAGCCCCAGCATTTT
TRBJ2-7	.	.	TRBV29-1	CSGQVAYEQYF	TGCAGCGGACAGGTGGCCTACGAGCAGTACTTC
TRBJ2-1	.	.	TRBV6-2/TRBV6-3	CASSSHRMGAGYNEQFF	TGTGCCAGCAGTTCCCACCGAATGGGGGCAGGCTACAATGAGCAGTTCTTC
TRBJ1-5	.	few	TRBV19	CASSISYGLHQPQHF	TGTGCCAGTAGTATCTCGTACGGACTTCATCAGCCCCAGCATTTT
TRBJ2-7	TRBD2	.	TRBV5-1	CASSSGLAGEEDF	TGCGCCAGCAGCTCGGGACTAGCGGGAGAAGAGGACTTC
TRBJ2-5	.	.	TRBV6-5	CASSRGLMVQETQYF	TGTGCCAGCTCCAGAGGACTGATGGTCCAAGAGACCCAGTACTTC
TRBJ1-3	.	.	TRBV6-5	CASSLRRESTIYF	TGTGCCAGCAGCCTCCGACGGGAAAGCACCATATATTTT
TRBJ1-4	TRBD1	.	TRBV4-3	CASSQSHGTGNNEKLFF	TGCGCCAGCAGCCAATCCCACGGGACAGGAAATAATGAAAAACTGTTTTTT
TRBJ2-1	TRBD1	.	TRBV7-9	CASSPGTGPPYNEQFF	TGTGCCAGCAGCCCTGGGACAGGGCCACCCTACAATGAGCAGTTCTTC
TRBJ2-1	.	.	TRBV9	CASSVGVSGYNEQFF	TGTGCCAGCAGCGTAGGTGTTAGCGGCTACAATGAGCAGTTCTTC
TRBJ2-1	TRBD2	once	TRBV5-1	CASGGLAGFNEQFF	TGCGCCAGCGGGGGACTAGCGGGATTCAATGAGCAGTTCTTC
TRBJ1-2	.	.	TRBV19	CASSIDRGRRNYGYTF	TGTGCCAGTAGTATAGATCGAGGAAGGCGGAACTATGGCTACACCTTC